This T cell receptor beta chain was captured in a study of T cell responses to AZD1222 COVID-19 vaccine. Background on the study: Pooled samples include second doses given at about 4 or 12 weeks. General observations from the study: After the peak T cell response, and only then, were repertoires sampled.

This clone came up once. Its cognate antigen is unknown. The assay was immunoSEQ multiplex PCR, and TCRdb's table has in-frame clones only and misses some. The sample has some 140,000 clones; 93% are singletons. This clonotype was sampled from an adult in good health. Sequencing was performed on peripheral blood, taken on day 0 of AZD1222 vaccination.

The CDR3 region is CASRKMDRAGANVLTF. The CDR3 DNA reads TGTGCCAGCAGAAAAATGGACAGGGCTGGGGCCAACGTCCTGACTTTC. The chain couples TRBV28 to TRBJ2-6, with 8 nucleotides matching TRBD1. CDR1 is MDHEN, CDR2 SYDVKM, per germline. The CDR3 loop spans 16 amino acids. J was trimmed by 2 bases and V by 6 bases; bases with no gene match: 6.